This T cell receptor (beta chain) was recorded in a study of blood T cell repertoires in COVID-19. Study at large: COVID-19 samples, acute and convalescent, were from the United States, Italy and Spain. Sources were T cells, B-cell-depleted T cells, or PBMCs; the material itself was cDNA or gDNA.

This table comes from immunoSEQ multiplex PCR, and its TCRdb copy is limited to in-frame clones, with some not included. The table lists about 120,000 clones, 78% of them singletons, with 2.3% in the top ten. CDR1 is MRHNA, CDR2 SNTAGT, per germline. The CDR3 covers 16 residues. The ends lost 4 bases at V and 0 bases at J; junction bases unmatched: 6. The sequenced sample consisted of peripheral blood. The clonotype originates from a man between 65 and 80 years old with acute or convalescent COVID-19. The genes are TRBV6-4 and TRBJ2-3; 8 nucleotides agree with TRBD2. For the CDR3, the DNA is TGTGCCAGCAGTGGCCTTAGCGGGGCCAGCACAGATACGCAGTATTTT. This sequence encodes CASSGLSGASTDTQYF.